This TCR beta chain was observed in a study of blood T cells in healthy people across ages. This clonotype was counted a few times. Healthy Caucasian individuals from Russia aged roughly 6 to 90 served as donors. A sample-barcoded 5' primer and a J-beta primer mix were used in a second PCR of about 7 to 12 cycles. The template-switch adaptor was a 5' adaptor with 12 random nucleotides. It tagged each cDNA molecule. Each of the samples gave a minimum of 2.5 million paired-end reads that contained CDR3. TCRdb analysed the 5' RACE reads with MiXCR anew, one entry per CDR3 protein. The sample holds 730,000 or so distinct CDR3 sequences, roughly 45% seen once. CDR1 KGHSH and CDR2 LQKENI come from the germline V gene. The CDR3 extends over 15 amino acids.

Material for sequencing was blood. This clonotype was obtained from a woman aged 55-69 years in good health. The chain employs TRBV18 and TRBJ2-5; 7 bases line up with TRBD2. Matching the DNA end better, TRBJ2-7 makes the J call doubtful. The CDR3 sequence: CASSPMAGAGYEQYF. The CDR3 DNA sequence: TGTGCCAGCTCACCAATGGCGGGAGCAGGGTACGAGCAGTACTTC.